The rows below give T cell receptor beta chains drawn from one sample of a study of control samples from healthy donors and cancer patients. Repertoires were generated with immunoSEQ multiplex PCR, while TCRdb's copy carries only in-frame clones and drops some. The table has 65,000 to 80,000 clones, about 90% seen once. Material: PBMCs. The receptors shown here come from a woman aged 55-69 years with head and neck cancer. CDR3s include the opening cysteine and the closing phenylalanine or tryptophan. A D gene is named only where the DNA matches it firmly. Clone size is shown for a subset of rows, as once, few, many or a class of expanded clone.

clone_size	v_call	j_call	d_call	cdr3_nt	cdr3_aa
-	TRBV19	TRBJ2-7	-	TGTGCCAGTAACCAGGGGGGGACCTCCTACGAGCAGTACTTC	CASNQGGTSYEQYF
-	TRBV24-1	TRBJ2-7	-	TGTGCCACCAGGGGCACAGGGTACGAGCAGTACTTC	CATRGTGYEQYF
-	TRBV6-5	TRBJ1-3	TRBD1	TGTGCCAGCAGTAACGGACAGGTCTCTGGAAACACCATATATTTT	CASSNGQVSGNTIYF
once	TRBV19	TRBJ1-6	-	TGTGCCAGTAGTTTGAACAGTCCAAATTCACCCCTCCACTTT	CASSLNSPNSPLHF
-	TRBV28	TRBJ1-1	-	TGTGCCAGCAGTTTATTGGGGGGCGGTGAAACTGAAGCTTTCTTT	CASSLLGGGETEAFF
-	TRBV5-1	TRBJ2-2	-	TGCGCCAGCAGCTTGGGATATGAGGAGCTGTTTTTT	CASSLGYEELFF
-	TRBV6-1	TRBJ2-3	TRBD2	TGTGCCAGCAGTGCCACAGGACTAGCAGCATCCTCCTACGCAGTGTATTTT	CASSATGLAASSYAVYF
-	TRBV24-1	TRBJ1-1	TRBD1	TGTGCCACCAGTGATTCCCCGGGACAGGGGACCAACACTGAAGCTTTCTTT	CATSDSPGQGTNTEAFF
-	TRBV28	TRBJ1-5	TRBD1	TGTGCCAGCAGTTTACAGGGGGCCGGCAATCAGCCCCAGCATTTT	CASSLQGAGNQPQHF
-	TRBV4-3	TRBJ2-7	TRBD2	TGCGCCAGCAGCCAAGAGGTGGGAGGGCCGCGGGAGCAGTACTTC	CASSQEVGGPREQYF
-	TRBV18	TRBJ2-3	-	TGTGCCAGCTCAGCCGAGGATACGCAGTATTTT	CASSAEDTQYF
-	TRBV7-7	TRBJ2-1	TRBD2	TGTGCCAGCAGCTTACCTAGCGGGGGTAACAATGAGCAGTTCTTC	CASSLPSGGNNEQFF
-	TRBV9	TRBJ1-2	-	TGTGCCAGCAGTGACCCGGGACTAGGGTATGGCTACACCTTC	CASSDPGLGYGYTF
-	TRBV3-1/TRBV3-2	TRBJ2-7	TRBD1	TGTGCCAGCAGCCAGGGGACAGGGAACGAGCAGTACTTC	CASSQGTGNEQYF
-	TRBV27	TRBJ2-1	TRBD2	TGTGCCAGCAGTTGGGCTAGCGGTAATGAGCAGTTCTTC	CASSWASGNEQFF
few	TRBV5-8	TRBJ1-5	-	TGTGCCAGCACTGGGGGTCTCCTAAATCAGCCCCAGCATTTT	CASTGGLLNQPQHF
-	TRBV18	TRBJ2-7	-	TGTGCCAGCTCACTTTCGCAGACCACGACGATTGGCGAGCAGTACTTC	CASSLSQTTTIGEQYF
-	TRBV29-1	TRBJ1-2	-	TGCAGCACAACAGCAAACTATGGCTACACCTTC	CSTTANYGYTF
-	TRBV18	TRBJ2-2	TRBD2	TGTGCCAGCTCAACCCTAGCGGGCGATAACACCGGGGAGCTGTTTTTT	CASSTLAGDNTGELFF
-	TRBV5-8	TRBJ2-5	-	TGTGCCAGCAGCTTGGAACTCGGCAGGCAAGAGACCCAGTACTTC	CASSLELGRQETQYF
-	TRBV28	TRBJ2-5	-	TGTGCCAGCAGTCCCTTCGGCGGGACAAGTCAAGAGACCCAGTACTTC	CASSPFGGTSQETQYF
-	TRBV21-1	TRBJ2-2	-	TGTGCCAGCAGCAAAGGCAGGGTCATACGGAGGCCCCTGAGCGCCGGGGAGCTGTTTTTT	CASSKGRVIRRPLSAGELFF
-	TRBV6-6	TRBJ2-1	-	TGTGCCAGCGGGAAGGGCAGCCGCCGCTCCTACAATGAGCAGTTCTTC	CASGKGSRRSYNEQFF
-	TRBV18	TRBJ2-1	-	TGTGCCAGCTCACCACTCCCTTCCTCCTACAATGAGCAGTTCTTC	CASSPLPSSYNEQFF
-	TRBV13	TRBJ2-2	-	TGTGCCAGCAGCCTGGGACGCACGAACACCGGGGAGCTGTTTTTT	CASSLGRTNTGELFF
-	TRBV24-1	TRBJ1-1	-	TGTGCCACCAGCCCCGGGCCCTGGGGAACTGAAGCTTTCTTT	CATSPGPWGTEAFF
-	TRBV11-2	TRBJ1-1	TRBD1	TGTGCCAGCAGCTTACTGAGGGGGCGGCAGGAAGCTTTCTTT	CASSLLRGRQEAFF
-	TRBV2	TRBJ2-3	TRBD2	TGTGCCAGCAGTGGGCTAGCGGTAAGCACAGATACGCAGTATTTT	CASSGLAVSTDTQYF
-	TRBV5-1	TRBJ2-5	TRBD2	TGCGCCAGCAGCTTAGGGACTAGCGGCTCCCAAGAGACCCAGTACTTC	CASSLGTSGSQETQYF
-	TRBV3-1/TRBV3-2	TRBJ2-1	TRBD2	TGTGCCAGCAGCTATAGCGGGAGTGGCGACAATGAGCAGTTCTTC	CASSYSGSGDNEQFF
-	TRBV28	TRBJ2-7	TRBD1	TGTGCCAGCAGTTTCTCCGGGACAGAAACCTACGAGCAGTACTTC	CASSFSGTETYEQYF